The clone carrying this T cell receptor (beta chain) was recorded only once. Assay used: immunoSEQ multiplex PCR; TCRdb lists only in-frame clones, some missing. The table lists about 170,000 clones, 86% of them singletons. This specimen comes from a study of blood T cell repertoires in COVID-19. The CDR3 has 15 residues. In germline, CDR1 is SGHRS, CDR2 YFSETQ. V was clipped by 0 bases and J by 7 bases; unmatched bases: 6. Sequenced input: peripheral blood. The TCR was taken from an older man with acute or convalescent COVID-19. The chain employs TRBV5-1 and TRBJ1-4; 7 bases match TRBD1. In DNA, the CDR3 is TGCGCCAGCAGCTTGGAGGGGACAGTTCCTGAAAAACTGTTTTTT. This encodes CASSLEGTVPEKLFF.